The present T cell receptor (beta chain) was sequenced within a study of cytomegalovirus exposure and HLA in healthy donors. As for this clone: The antigen is not known.

CDR3 size: 14 residues. V lost 0 bases, J lost 6 bases, and 4 bases stayed unmatched. The V gene's germline CDR1 is SGHNT and CDR2 YYREEE (reference sequence). Study-wide points: Among the CMV-associated chains, three were confirmed in vitro as specific for CMV antigens.

Primers: 60 Vbeta forward and 13 Jbeta reverse. The method was immunoSEQ multiplex PCR; TCRdb's version includes in-frame clones alone and lacks a portion of them. There are under 200,000 clones in the sample; roughly 77% occur only once, and around 2.5% lies in the top ten. The chain employs TRBV5-4 and TRBJ2-3, with 7 bases matching TRBD2. The clonotype was recovered from a woman between 40 and 50 years old in good health and CMV-seropositive. The material sequenced was PBMCs. Here the CDR3 reads CASSLDPGGDTQYF. The DNA of the CDR3 is TGTGCCAGCAGCTTGGACCCGGGAGGCGATACGCAGTATTTT.